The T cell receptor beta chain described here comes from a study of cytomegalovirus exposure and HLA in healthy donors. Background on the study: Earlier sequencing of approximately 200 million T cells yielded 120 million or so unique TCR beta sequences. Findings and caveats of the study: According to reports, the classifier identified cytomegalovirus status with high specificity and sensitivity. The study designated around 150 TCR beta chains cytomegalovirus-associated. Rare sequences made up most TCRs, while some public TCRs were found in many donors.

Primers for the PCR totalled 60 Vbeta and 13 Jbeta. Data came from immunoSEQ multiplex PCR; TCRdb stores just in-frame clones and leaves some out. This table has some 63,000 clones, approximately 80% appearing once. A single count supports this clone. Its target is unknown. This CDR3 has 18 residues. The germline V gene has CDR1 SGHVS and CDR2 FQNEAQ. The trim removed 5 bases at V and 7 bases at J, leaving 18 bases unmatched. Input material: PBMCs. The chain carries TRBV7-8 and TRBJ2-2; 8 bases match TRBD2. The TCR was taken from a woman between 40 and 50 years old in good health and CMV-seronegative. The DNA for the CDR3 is TGTGCCAGCAGCCCCCTGGGTGCAGCGGGGGCGATGGGCGGGGAGCTGTTTTTT. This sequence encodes CASSPLGAAGAMGGELFF.